The 32 T cell receptor beta chains below all came from one sample that was sequenced in a study of regulatory T cells in long-lasting Graves disease (dated by TCRdb to about 2021). Libraries came from multiplex PCR. Sequencing used an Illumina HiSeq 4000. CDR3 regions were amplified by Arm-PCR with iRepertoire HTBI primers to construct TCR beta libraries. TCRdb itself trimmed the public reads at Q25 with fastp, ran MiXCR and retained productive beta chains. Rows with one shared CDR3 protein collapse into an entry with the most common genes and DNA. This sample comprises a few hundred thousand distinct CDR3 sequences, roughly a quarter of them detected only once. Clones ranked in the top ten supply roughly a quarter of the sample. The sample's time point label is to be understood as: persistent/refractory GD, antithyroid drugs over 5 years with positive TRAb. For both TCR sequencing and RNA sequencing, RNA was extracted from PBMCs using TRIzol.

The source was peripheral blood mononuclear cells (PBMCs), collected when the disease was refractory, from a patient treated with antithyroid drugs. The receptors were sampled from a female donor with Graves disease.

This rearrangement joins TRBV6-2 or TRBV6-3 to TRBJ1-5, with unresolved D. Between the trimmed V and J ends, which lost 6 bases and 0 bases, there was a span of 12 bases. There are 15 residues in the CDR3. The germline V gene encodes CDR1 MNHEY and CDR2 SVGEGT. The CDR3 nucleotides read TGTGCCAGCAGCGCAAGCCTTTATAGCAATCAGCCCCAGCATTTT. It codes for CASSASLYSNQPQHF.

This clonotype was recorded at least ten times. The chain joins TRBV28 to TRBJ1-1; perhaps TRBD1 as D (5 bases). From germline, CDR1 is MDHEN and CDR2 SYDVKM. The CDR3 runs 15 residues. V was clipped by 7 bases and J by 1 base, with 16 bases between them. The DNA of the CDR3 is TGTGCCAGCAACCTATGGAAGGGACGGAACACTGAAGCTTTCTTT. This encodes CASNLWKGRNTEAFF. The full variable domain, rest sourced from reference TRBV28 and TRBJ1-1, is DVKVTQSSRYLVKRTGEKVFLECVQDMDHENMFWYRQDPGLGLRLIYFSYDVKMKEKGDIPEGYSVSREKKERFSLILESASTNQTSMYLCASNLWKGRNTEAFFGQGTRLTVV.

Comments on this clonotype: A much larger clone is a single base away; this may be a read error. The chain employs TRBV9 and TRBJ2-7; tentative D call: TRBD1 (6 bases). Trimming removed 0 bases from V and 0 bases from J, with 10 bases in between. The germline V gene has CDR1 SGDLS and CDR2 YYNGEE. The CDR3 is 15 amino acids. CDR3 in DNA: TGTGCCAGCAGCGTAGAGGGACACAGCTCCTACGAGCAGTACTTC. Its protein product is CASSVEGHSSYEQYF.

The chain employs TRBV7-8 and TRBJ1-3; weak D call: TRBD1 (6 bases). Germline lookup yields CDR1 SGHVS and CDR2 FQNEAQ. The germline V and J ends were trimmed by 5 bases and 7 bases, with 18 bases remaining between them. This CDR3 has 15 residues. CDR3 loop: CASSRGGAAANTIYF. The CDR3 DNA sequence: TGTGCCAGCAGCAGAGGGGGAGCCGCCGCGAACACCATATATTTT.

This chain connects TRBV3-1 to TRBJ2-5; either TRBD1 or TRBD2 may supply D (6 bases each). There are 16 residues in the CDR3. Germline CDR1 is LGHDT and CDR2 is YNNKEL (reference sequence). V was clipped by 0 bases and J by 5 bases, with 16 bases between them. CDR3: CASSQDVGGRGETQYF. DNA for the CDR3: TGTGCCAGCAGCCAAGACGTCGGGGGCCGGGGGGAGACCCAGTACTTC.

The rearrangement links TRBV19 to TRBJ1-5; possible D gene TRBD1, 6 bases. In germline, CDR1 is LNHDA, CDR2 SQIVND (reference sequence). CDR3 length: 15 residues. The V and J ends lost 2 bases and 4 bases respectively, with 12 bases between them. The CDR3 nucleotides are TGTGCCAGTAGTATAACTGGGGGCGGGAATCAGCCCCAGCATTTT. Its protein product is CASSITGGGNQPQHF.

The J gene is TRBJ2-5, the V gene TRBV18; unclear D gene. The CDR3 consists of 14 residues. Germline V gives CDR1 KGHSH, CDR2 LQKENI. Trimming cost V 4 bases and J 2 bases, with 11 bases left between them. The CDR3 is CASSLSMGQETQYF. The CDR3 region has the DNA TGTGCCAGCTCACTCTCTATGGGACAAGAGACCCAGTACTTC.

This clonotype occurred a few times. The chain has TRBV3-1 and TRBJ1-1; unclear D gene. The CDR3 runs to 15 residues. Trimming cost V 1 base and J 6 bases, with 15 bases left between them. CDR1 LGHDT and CDR2 YNNKEL come from the germline V gene (reference sequence). CDR3: CASSQGDGRIAEAFF. Here the CDR3 DNA reads TGTGCCAGCAGCCAAGGAGATGGCCGAATCGCTGAAGCTTTCTTT.

This clonotype was recorded at least ten times. V gene TRBV27 combines with J gene TRBJ1-5; D is possibly TRBD1 (6 bases). Germline V gene data show CDR1 as MNHEY and CDR2 as SMNVEV (reference sequence). The ends were cut back, 0 bases at V and 9 bases at J, with 24 bases in the middle. The CDR3 length is 18 residues. CDR3 in amino acids: CASSLSIPTGSMVWPQHF. DNA for the CDR3: TGTGCCAGCAGTTTATCAATCCCTACAGGGAGCATGGTCTGGCCCCAGCATTTT.

The chain uses TRBV29-1 and TRBJ1-1, with unresolved D. Trimming removed 3 bases from V and 5 bases from J, with 10 bases in between. CDR1 and CDR2 (germline): SQVTM, ANQGSEA. The CDR3 has 12 amino acids. CDR3 bases: TGCAGCGTTGACAGGTCCCGGACTGAAGCTTTCTTT. Residues: CSVDRSRTEAFF.

This chain connects TRBV6-1 to TRBJ2-5; maybe TRBD1 (6 bases). V lost 4 bases and J 7 bases, leaving 13 bases between the germline ends. Germline values: CDR1 MNHNS, CDR2 SASEGT. This CDR3 is 13 amino acids long. The CDR3 nucleotides read TGTGCCAGCAGTGCAGGGGTACTGGGGACCCAGTACTTC. The encoded protein is CASSAGVLGTQYF.

This clonotype was counted at least ten times. The chain recombines TRBV29-1 with TRBJ2-5, with unresolved D. The CDR3 totals 13 residues. Germline V CDR1 and CDR2: SQVTM, ANQGSEA. V shed 3 bases and J shed 3 bases, with 11 bases lying between them. This CDR3 reads CSVDAARKETQYF. CDR3 coding DNA: TGCAGCGTTGATGCGGCTCGGAAAGAGACCCAGTACTTC.

This clonotype was counted many times. V usage is TRBV28 and J usage is TRBJ1-1, with D possibly being TRBD1 (5 bases). CDR3 length: 15 amino acids. Germline V gene lookup returns CDR1 MDHEN and CDR2 SYDVKM. V shed 6 bases and J shed 4 bases, with 18 bases lying between them. The CDR3 region is CASRSIRGLSTEAFF. The DNA of the CDR3 is TGTGCCAGCAGATCTATACGGGGCCTCTCCACTGAAGCTTTCTTT.

In its sample, this clonotype was seen many times. The V call is TRBV11-2, the J call TRBJ1-2; 7 bases line up with TRBD1. CDR1 is SGHAT and CDR2 is FQNNGV in the germline V gene. V lost 5 bases, J lost 7 bases, and 7 bases stayed unmatched. The CDR3 contains 13 residues. The CDR3 loop is CASSQTGLSGYTF. Written as DNA, the CDR3 is TGTGCCAGCAGCCAGACAGGGTTAAGTGGCTACACCTTC. Using reference TRBV11-2 and TRBJ1-2 for the parts outside the CDR3, the full variable domain is EAGVAQSPRYKIIEKRQSVAFWCNPISGHATLYWYQQILGQGPKLLIQFQNNGVVDDSQLPKDRFSAERLKGVDSTLKIQPAKLEDSAVYLCASSQTGLSGYTFGSGTRLTVV.

This clonotype was seen ten or more times. V and J are TRBV16 and TRBJ2-7; 13 bases are shared with TRBD2. V gave up 4 bases and J gave up 12 bases; unmatched junction bases: 9. This CDR3 contains 14 residues. Germline V CDR1 and CDR2: KGHSY, FQNENV. The CDR3, as DNA: TGTGCCAGCAGCCGGACTAGCGGGAGTGTCAGCCTGTACTTC. Translation: CASSRTSGSVSLYF.

This clonotype was counted between two and nine times. CDR3 in DNA: TGTGCCATCAGTGAGAACGGACGGGTCGAGTATGGCTACACCTTC. It specifies CAISENGRVEYGYTF. V and J are TRBV10-3 and TRBJ1-2; unclear D gene. This CDR3 is built from 15 residues. Trimming shortened V by 2 bases and J by 5 bases, and 15 bases separated the two germline ends. Germline CDR1 ENHRY, CDR2 SYGVKD.

The sample holds a few counts of this clonotype. The chain uses TRBV12-3 or TRBV12-4 and TRBJ2-2; D not certain. The CDR3 has 15 residues. The V end lost 6 bases, the J end lost 0 bases, and 11 bases lay between the germline ends. CDR3 loop: CASSVFGSNTGELFF. The CDR3 nucleotides are TGTGCCAGCAGCGTATTCGGGTCGAACACCGGGGAGCTGTTTTTT.

In this sample, this clonotype turned up many times. The J gene is TRBJ2-7, the V gene TRBV6-5; 7 positions match TRBD1. Germline V gives CDR1 MNHEY, CDR2 SVGAGI. The V gene end was trimmed by 2 bases and the J gene end by 3 bases; junction bases not matched to a gene: 4. The CDR3 is made up of 14 amino acids. Here the CDR3 DNA reads TGTGCCAGCAGTTACCCGACAGGGAGCTACGAGCAGTACTTC. It translates to CASSYPTGSYEQYF.

V and J are TRBV7-2 and TRBJ2-3; a possible D gene is TRBD2 (6 bases). There are 14 residues in the CDR3. Deletions cut 6 bases from V and 2 bases from J, with 12 bases between. CDR1 is SGHTA, CDR2 FQGNSA, per germline. The CDR3 nucleotides read TGTGCCAGCAGAACCGGACTACCCACAGATACGCAGTATTTT. The encoded protein is CASRTGLPTDTQYF. Full variable domain (remainder filled in from reference TRBV7-2 and TRBJ2-3): GAGVSQSPSNKVTEKGKDVELRCDPISGHTALYWYRQSLGQGLEFLIYFQGNSAPDKSGLPSDRFSAERTGGSVSTLTIQRTQQEDSAVYLCASRTGLPTDTQYFGPGTRLTVL.

There are a few counts of this clonotype. The rearrangement joins TRBV4-3 to TRBJ2-7, with 11 bases fitting TRBD2. The V gene end was trimmed by 3 bases and the J gene end by 6 bases; junction bases not matched to a gene: 7. Germline CDR1 and CDR2: LGHNA and YSLEER. The CDR3 loop spans 15 amino acids. Here the CDR3 DNA reads TGCGCCAGCAGCCAGGACCAGACTAGCGGGACCGAGCAGTACTTC. Encoded protein: CASSQDQTSGTEQYF.

This clonotype was observed a few times. This rearrangement joins TRBV12-3 or TRBV12-4 to TRBJ2-2; possible D gene TRBD2, 6 bases. This CDR3 has 16 residues. The ends were cut back, 6 bases at V and 2 bases at J, with 16 bases in the middle. DNA for the CDR3: TGTGCCAGCAGCAAGTCGGAGGGTTCCAACACCGGGGAGCTGTTTTTT. Its translation is CASSKSEGSNTGELFF.

V gene TRBV5-1 combines with J gene TRBJ2-5, with no clear D. The CDR3 has 14 residues. V lost 2 bases and J 5 bases, leaving 13 bases between the germline ends. Germline V gene sequence: CDR1 SGHRS, CDR2 YFSETQ. CDR3 region: CASSLGSPGETQYF. CDR3 nucleotide sequence: TGCGCCAGCAGCTTAGGCTCCCCCGGGGAGACCCAGTACTTC.

J is TRBJ1-2 and V is TRBV20-1; 7 bases are shared with TRBD1. There are 14 residues in the CDR3. The junction had 9 bases not matched to a gene; V was cut back by 3 bases and J by 5 bases. The germline gives CDR1 DFQATT, CDR2 SNEGSKA (reference sequence). This chain's CDR3 is CSASIRQGWYGYTF. The CDR3 DNA reads as TGCAGTGCTAGTATTCGACAGGGTTGGTATGGCTACACCTTC.

The chain carries TRBV4-2 and TRBJ1-1, with D maybe TRBD1 (5 bases). Trimming stripped 0 bases from V and 1 base from J, with 9 bases between. The CDR3 has 15 residues. The V gene's germline CDR1 is LGHNA and CDR2 YNFKEQ. CDR3 bases: TGTGCCAGCAGCCAAGAAGCCAGGGCGAACACTGAAGCTTTCTTT. Translation: CASSQEARANTEAFF.

CDR3 region: CSANRDRGSGITAETQYF. The CDR3, as DNA: TGCAGTGCCAACCGGGACAGGGGGAGCGGGATCACTGCAGAGACCCAGTACTTC. V and J are TRBV20-1 and TRBJ2-5, with TRBD1 matching over 11 bases. The V segment lost 6 bases and the J segment 4 bases; nucleotides outside the gene matches: 19. CDR1 and CDR2 (germline): DFQATT, SNEGSKA (reference sequence). The CDR3 extends over 18 amino acids.

Remarks on this clonotype: A much larger clone lies a single base off, so this may be a read error. This is likely a read error, given that the CDR3 carries no conserved phenylalanine or tryptophan at its end. V is TRBV25-1 and J is TRBJ1-5, with unresolved D. The V end was cut by 1 base, the J end by 5 bases, with 3 bases between. Germline V gene sequence: CDR1 MGHDK, CDR2 SYGVNS. This CDR3 region has 12 residues. DNA for the CDR3: TGTGCCAGCAGTGAATGGGATCAGCCCCAGCATCTT. As protein: CASSEWDQPQHL.

This clonotype was seen at least ten times. The chain joins TRBV3-1 to TRBJ2-5; 7 positions agree with TRBD2. Trimming removed 0 bases from V and 5 bases from J; junction bases left unmatched: 9. CDR1 and CDR2 (germline): LGHDT, YNNKEL (reference sequence). The CDR3 contains 16 residues. This CDR3 is CASSQDLGVGGETQYF. CDR3 coding DNA: TGTGCCAGCAGCCAAGATTTGGGGGTGGGGGGGGAGACCCAGTACTTC.

In this sample, this clonotype turned up many times. This chain links TRBV28 with TRBJ1-1; D ambiguous. There are 12 residues in the CDR3. Trimming took off 1 base at V and 4 bases at J, with 4 bases between the two ends. The germline gives CDR1 MDHEN, CDR2 SYDVKM. The CDR3 reads CASSLLFTEAFF. In DNA, the CDR3 is TGTGCCAGCAGTTTATTGTTCACTGAAGCTTTCTTT.

This clonotype was counted between two and nine times. The rearrangement links TRBV30 to TRBJ1-5; 9 nucleotides agree with TRBD1. The CDR3 runs to 14 residues. V shed 4 bases and J 5 bases; nucleotides not matched to a gene: 6. CDR1 and CDR2 from the germline V gene are GTSNPN and SVGIG (reference sequence). Here the CDR3 reads CAWKGGQGHQPQHF. CDR3 bases: TGTGCCTGGAAGGGGGGACAGGGCCATCAGCCCCAGCATTTT.

This chain links TRBV30 with TRBJ2-5; 7 positions match TRBD1. The CDR3 has 14 amino acids. V trimming: 5 bases; J trimming: 3 bases; junction bases outside the gene matches: 9. Germline V gene lookup returns CDR1 GTSNPN and CDR2 SVGIG (reference sequence). The CDR3 spells CAWREIQGKETQYF. CDR3 nucleotide sequence: TGTGCCTGGCGGGAAATACAGGGGAAAGAGACCCAGTACTTC.

The chain combines TRBV28 with TRBJ2-1; D might be TRBD1 or TRBD2, each matching 5 bases. V was cut by 5 bases and J by 4 bases, with 12 bases left in between. Germline V gene lookup returns CDR1 MDHEN and CDR2 SYDVKM. This CDR3 region has 14 residues. The CDR3 nucleotides read TGTGCCAGCAGTCGAGCAGGGAGATACAATGAGCAGTTCTTC. This encodes CASSRAGRYNEQFF.

This clonotype was found many times. The rearrangement joins TRBV6-1 to TRBJ1-2, with D maybe TRBD1 (5 bases). The CDR3 sequence is 13 residues long. CDR1 is MNHNS and CDR2 is SASEGT in the germline V gene. The ends were cut back, 4 bases at V and 8 bases at J, with 14 bases in the middle. CDR3 coding DNA: TGTGCCAGCAGTGCTGGAGGGGAGGGAGGCTACACCTTC. Amino acids: CASSAGGEGGYTF.